These 5 T cell receptor beta chains share one sample of origin, sequenced in a study of blood T cell repertoires in COVID-19. Assay used: immunoSEQ multiplex PCR; TCRdb lists only in-frame clones, some missing. The table records about 310,000 clones, approximately 86% of them present only once. The sequencing sample was made of peripheral blood. Source of these receptors: a man in his 70s with acute or convalescent COVID-19.

The V gene is TRBV24-1, the J gene TRBJ2-1, with 8 bases that match TRBD2. In germline, CDR1 is KGHDR, CDR2 SFDVKD. V was clipped by 3 bases and J by 1 base; unmatched bases: 4. CDR3 length: 16 amino acids. CDR3 loop: CATSDKLADSYNEQFF. The DNA of the CDR3 is TGTGCCACCAGTGATAAACTAGCGGATTCCTACAATGAGCAGTTCTTC.

This chain connects TRBV3-1 (or the pseudogene TRBV3-2) to TRBJ2-3; unclear D gene. This CDR3 region has 12 residues. Germline V lookup: CDR1 LGHDT, CDR2 YNNKEL (reference sequence). V shed 2 bases and J shed 2 bases, with 2 bases lying between them. CDR3: CASSQYTDTQYF. CDR3 coding DNA: TGTGCCAGCAGCCAATACACAGATACGCAGTATTTT.

The genes are TRBV19 and TRBJ1-2; tentatively, D is TRBD1 (6 bases). CDR1 and CDR2 from the germline V gene are LNHDA and SQIVND (reference sequence). The CDR3 contains 14 residues. Trimming pared 2 bases from V and 8 bases from J, leaving 15 bases between. Here the CDR3 DNA reads TGTGCCAGTAGTATAATAGCAGGGGCGGCAGGCTACACCTTC. Translation: CASSIIAGAAGYTF. Full variable domain (rest looked up from reference TRBV19 and TRBJ1-2): DGGITQSPKYLFRKEGQNVTLSCEQNLNHDAMYWYRQDPGQGLRLIYYSQIVNDFQKGDIAEGYSVSREKKESFPLTVTSAQKNPTAFYLCASSIIAGAAGYTFGSGTRLTVV.

The rearrangement uses TRBV28 and TRBJ2-1; D is uncertain. The germline gives CDR1 MDHEN, CDR2 SYDVKM. Trimming removed 6 bases at V and 0 bases at J, with 9 bases between. The CDR3 extends over 14 amino acids. CDR3 DNA: TGTGCCAGCAGGACACCTGCCTCCTACAATGAGCAGTTCTTC. It yields the protein CASRTPASYNEQFF.

V usage is TRBV4-1 and J usage is TRBJ2-1; 9 bases are a match to TRBD2. Germline lookup yields CDR1 MGHRA and CDR2 YSYEKL. Unmatched junction bases numbered 9, after V lost 3 bases and J lost 6 bases. This CDR3 spans 16 amino acids. The CDR3 sequence: CASSHIAGALSNEQFF. The CDR3 region has the DNA TGCGCCAGCAGCCATATAGCGGGGGCCTTAAGCAATGAGCAGTTCTTC.